The sequence of this T cell receptor beta chain was determined in a study of blood T cell repertoires in COVID-19. Study at large: Samples of COVID-19 (acute and convalescent) were obtained from the United States, Italy and Spain. PBMCs, B-cell-depleted T cells, or T cells provided the cDNA or gDNA that made up the material.

Enrolled during active infection, Seattle patients were then followed longitudinally. The CDR3 spans 14 residues. V was clipped by 0 bases and J by 2 bases, with 8 bases between them. CDR1 and CDR2 from the germline V gene are MNHEY and SVGAGI. The authors' processing: Amplification of reference gene primers provided the estimated nucleated cell counts. Assay used: immunoSEQ multiplex PCR; TCRdb lists only in-frame clones, some missing. The V and J calls and clone size come from that table; D and trimming were worked out from the DNA. The repertoire consists of about 170,000 clones, with 80% to 95% occurring once and the leading ten covering roughly 5%.

V and J are TRBV6-5 and TRBJ2-7; possibly TRBD2 for D (6 bases). The sequencing input was peripheral blood. This TCR was sampled from a man under 40 with COVID-19, enrolled during active disease. CDR3 in DNA: TGTGCCAGCAGTTACTCAGGACTACCCTACGAGCAGTACTTC. Protein sequence: CASSYSGLPYEQYF.